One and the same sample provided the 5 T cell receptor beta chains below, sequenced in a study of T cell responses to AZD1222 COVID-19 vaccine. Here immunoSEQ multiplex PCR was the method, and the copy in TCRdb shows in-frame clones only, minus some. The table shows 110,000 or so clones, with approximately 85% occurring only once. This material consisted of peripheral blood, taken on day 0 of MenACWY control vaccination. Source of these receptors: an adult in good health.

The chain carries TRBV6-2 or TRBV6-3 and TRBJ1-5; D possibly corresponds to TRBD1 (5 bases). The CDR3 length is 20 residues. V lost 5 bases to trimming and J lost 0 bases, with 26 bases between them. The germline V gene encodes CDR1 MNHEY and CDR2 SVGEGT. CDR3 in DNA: TGTGCCAGCAGTATCGAATACGGGACTGGGGGGGATTATAGCAATCAGCCCCAGCATTTT. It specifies CASSIEYGTGGDYSNQPQHF.

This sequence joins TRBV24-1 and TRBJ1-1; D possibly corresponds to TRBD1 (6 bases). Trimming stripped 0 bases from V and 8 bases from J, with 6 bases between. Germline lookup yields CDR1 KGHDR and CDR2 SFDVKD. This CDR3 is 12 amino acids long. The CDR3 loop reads CATSDLRGEAFF. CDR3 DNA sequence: TGTGCCACCAGTGATTTGAGGGGGGAAGCTTTCTTT.

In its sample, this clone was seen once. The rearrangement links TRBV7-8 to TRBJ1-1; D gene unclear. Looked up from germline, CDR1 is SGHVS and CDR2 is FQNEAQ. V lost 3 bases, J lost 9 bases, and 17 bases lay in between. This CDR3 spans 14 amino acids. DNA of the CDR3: TGTGCCAGCAGCTTTGCCGGAGTCTACGTCCAAGCTTTCTTT. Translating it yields CASSFAGVYVQAFF.

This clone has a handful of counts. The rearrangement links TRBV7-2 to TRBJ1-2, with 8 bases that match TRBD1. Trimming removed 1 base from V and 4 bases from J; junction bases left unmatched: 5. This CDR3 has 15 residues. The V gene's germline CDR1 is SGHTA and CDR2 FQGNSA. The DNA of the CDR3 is TGTGCCAGCAGCTTAGGACAGGGGATAAGCTATGGCTACACCTTC. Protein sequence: CASSLGQGISYGYTF.

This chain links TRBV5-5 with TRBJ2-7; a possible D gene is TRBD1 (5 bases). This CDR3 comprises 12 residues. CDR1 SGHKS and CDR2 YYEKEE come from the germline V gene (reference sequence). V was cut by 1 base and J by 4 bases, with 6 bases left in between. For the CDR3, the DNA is TGTGCCAGCAGCTTGACAGGTTACGAGCAGTACTTC. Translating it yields CASSLTGYEQYF.